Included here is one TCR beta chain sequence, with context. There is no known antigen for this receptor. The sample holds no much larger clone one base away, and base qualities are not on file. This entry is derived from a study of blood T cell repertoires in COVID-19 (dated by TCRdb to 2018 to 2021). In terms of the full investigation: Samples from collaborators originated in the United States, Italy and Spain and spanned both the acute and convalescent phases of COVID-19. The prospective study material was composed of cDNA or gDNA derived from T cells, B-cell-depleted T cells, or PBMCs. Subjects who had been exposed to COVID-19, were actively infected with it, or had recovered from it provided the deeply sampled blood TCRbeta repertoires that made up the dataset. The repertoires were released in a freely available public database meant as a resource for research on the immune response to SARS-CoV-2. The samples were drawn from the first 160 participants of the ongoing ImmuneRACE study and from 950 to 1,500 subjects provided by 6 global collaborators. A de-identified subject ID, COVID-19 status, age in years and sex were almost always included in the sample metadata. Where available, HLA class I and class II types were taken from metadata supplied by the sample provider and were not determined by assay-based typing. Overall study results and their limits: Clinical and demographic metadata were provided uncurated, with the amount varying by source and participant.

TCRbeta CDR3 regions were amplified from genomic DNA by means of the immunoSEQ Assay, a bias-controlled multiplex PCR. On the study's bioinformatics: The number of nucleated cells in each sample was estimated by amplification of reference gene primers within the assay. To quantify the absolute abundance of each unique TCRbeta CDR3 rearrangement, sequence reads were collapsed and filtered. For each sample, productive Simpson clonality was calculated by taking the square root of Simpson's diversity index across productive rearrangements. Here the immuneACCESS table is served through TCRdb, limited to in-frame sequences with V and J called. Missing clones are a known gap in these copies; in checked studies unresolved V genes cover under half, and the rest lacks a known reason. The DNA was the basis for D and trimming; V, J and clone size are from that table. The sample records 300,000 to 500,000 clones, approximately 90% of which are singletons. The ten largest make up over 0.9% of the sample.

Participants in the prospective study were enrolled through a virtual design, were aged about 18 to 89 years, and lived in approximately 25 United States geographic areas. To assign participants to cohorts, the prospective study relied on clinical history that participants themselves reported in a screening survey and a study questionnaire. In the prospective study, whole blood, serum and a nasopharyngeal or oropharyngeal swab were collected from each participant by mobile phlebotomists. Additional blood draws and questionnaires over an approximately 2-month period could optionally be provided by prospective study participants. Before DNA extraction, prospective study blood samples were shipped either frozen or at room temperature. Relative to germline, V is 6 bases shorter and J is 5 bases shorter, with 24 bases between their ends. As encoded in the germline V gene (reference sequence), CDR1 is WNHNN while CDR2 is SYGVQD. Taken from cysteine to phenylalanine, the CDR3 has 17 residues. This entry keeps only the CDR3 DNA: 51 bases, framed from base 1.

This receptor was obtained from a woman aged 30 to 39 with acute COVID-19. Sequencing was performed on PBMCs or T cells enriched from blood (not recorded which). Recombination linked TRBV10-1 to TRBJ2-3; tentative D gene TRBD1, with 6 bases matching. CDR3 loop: CASSGPPQGRGVDTQYF. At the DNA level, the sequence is TGCGCCAGCAGCGGACCCCCACAGGGTAGGGGCGTAGATACGCAGTATTTT.